The sequence of this T cell receptor beta chain was determined in a study of radiotherapy plus CTLA-4 blockade in lung cancer. Study details: Disease control was achieved by 31% of patients, and objective responses by around 17%.

Clones were read by immunoSEQ multiplex PCR, and TCRdb kept only the in-frame ones, dropping some. The repertoire includes some 15,000 clones, approximately 72% of them detected once, and roughly 50% sits in the top ten. About this clone: The antigen is unknown.

Trimming shortened V by 4 bases and J by 0 bases, and 14 bases separated the two germline ends. From germline, CDR1 is SGHRS and CDR2 YFSETQ. CDR3 length equals 16 residues. Study observations and caveats: Peripheral blood showed expansion of tumor-derived TCR clones after radiotherapy and ipilimumab.

The TCR was taken from a human donor with non-small cell lung cancer whose response to radiotherapy plus ipilimumab could not be evaluated. V is TRBV5-1 and J is TRBJ2-4; possibly TRBD2 for D (6 bases). Source: peripheral blood, taken from a patient treated with radiotherapy plus ipilimumab. CDR3 DNA sequence: TGCGCCAGCAGCGCCCGGGGGACTCCAGCCAAAAACATTCAGTACTTC. It encodes CASSARGTPAKNIQYF.